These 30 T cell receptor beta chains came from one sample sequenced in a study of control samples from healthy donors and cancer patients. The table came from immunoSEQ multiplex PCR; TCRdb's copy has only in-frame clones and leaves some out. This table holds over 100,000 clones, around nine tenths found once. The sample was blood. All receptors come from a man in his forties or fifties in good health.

The CDR3 bases are TGTGCCAGCTCACTTATAATGGGACAGGGGACTGAGCAGTTCTTC. It yields the protein CASSLIMGQGTEQFF. The rearrangement joins TRBV18 to TRBJ2-1; TRBD1 matches at 10 bases. This CDR3 comprises 15 residues. Germline V gene sequence: CDR1 KGHSH, CDR2 LQKENI. Germline trimming cut 4 bases from V and 9 bases from J; bases unmatched to any gene: 9. Full variable domain (outside the CDR3, taken from reference TRBV18 and TRBJ2-1): NAGVMQNPRHLVRRRGQEARLRCSPMKGHSHVYWYRQLPEEGLKFMVYLQKENIIDESGMPKERFSAEFPKEGPSILRIQQVVRGDSAAYFCASSLIMGQGTEQFFGPGTRLTVL.

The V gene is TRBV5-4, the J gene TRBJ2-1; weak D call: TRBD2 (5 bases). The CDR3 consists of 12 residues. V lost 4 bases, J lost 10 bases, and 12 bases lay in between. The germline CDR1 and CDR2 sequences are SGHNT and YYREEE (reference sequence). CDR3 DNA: TGTGCCAGCAGCGTCATAGCGAGAGAGCAGTTCTTC. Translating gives CASSVIAREQFF. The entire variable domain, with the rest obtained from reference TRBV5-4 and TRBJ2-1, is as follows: ETGVTQSPTHLIKTRGQQVTLRCSSQSGHNTVSWYQQALGQGPQFIFQYYREEENGRGNFPPRFSGLQFPNYSSELNVNALELDDSALYLCASSVIAREQFFGPGTRLTVL.

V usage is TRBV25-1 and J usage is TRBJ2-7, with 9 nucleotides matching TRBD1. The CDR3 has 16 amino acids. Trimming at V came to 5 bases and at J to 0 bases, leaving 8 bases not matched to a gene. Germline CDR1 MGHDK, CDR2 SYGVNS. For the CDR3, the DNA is TGTGCCAGCAGTACACAGGGGGCAGGGAGCTCCTACGAGCAGTACTTC. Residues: CASSTQGAGSSYEQYF.

CDR3 nucleotides: TGTGCCAGCAGCTCACAGGGGGCAGCTGGAGATACGCAGTATTTT. Translation: CASSSQGAAGDTQYF. The chain couples TRBV5-4 to TRBJ2-3; 9 bases agree with TRBD1. CDR1 is SGHNT and CDR2 is YYREEE in the germline V gene (reference sequence). V shed 3 bases, J shed 5 bases, and the junction held 7 bases outside the gene matches. The CDR3 runs to 15 residues. Based on the CDR3 plus reference TRBV5-4 and TRBJ2-3, the full variable domain is ETGVTQSPTHLIKTRGQQVTLRCSSQSGHNTVSWYQQALGQGPQFIFQYYREEENGRGNFPPRFSGLQFPNYSSELNVNALELDDSALYLCASSSQGAAGDTQYFGPGTRLTVL.

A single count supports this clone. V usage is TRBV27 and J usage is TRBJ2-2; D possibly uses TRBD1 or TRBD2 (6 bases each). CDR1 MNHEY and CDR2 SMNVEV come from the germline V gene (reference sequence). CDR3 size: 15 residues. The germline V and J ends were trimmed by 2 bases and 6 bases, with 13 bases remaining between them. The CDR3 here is CASSLHKGGPGELFF. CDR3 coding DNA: TGTGCCAGCAGTTTACATAAGGGGGGTCCCGGGGAGCTGTTTTTT.

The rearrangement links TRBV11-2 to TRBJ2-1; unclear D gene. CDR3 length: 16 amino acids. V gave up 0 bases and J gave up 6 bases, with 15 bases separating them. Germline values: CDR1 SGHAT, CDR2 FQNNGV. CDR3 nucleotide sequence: TGTGCCAGCAGCTTAGATCTTGGGGTAGTGGGCAATGAGCAGTTCTTC. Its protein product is CASSLDLGVVGNEQFF.

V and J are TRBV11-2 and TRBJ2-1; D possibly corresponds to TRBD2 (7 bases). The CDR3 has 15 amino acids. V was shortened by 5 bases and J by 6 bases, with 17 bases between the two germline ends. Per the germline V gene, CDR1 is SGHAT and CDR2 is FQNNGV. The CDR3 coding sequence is TGTGCCAGCAGCCCAGTCGCGAGGGGGGGCAATGAGCAGTTCTTC. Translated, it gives CASSPVARGGNEQFF.

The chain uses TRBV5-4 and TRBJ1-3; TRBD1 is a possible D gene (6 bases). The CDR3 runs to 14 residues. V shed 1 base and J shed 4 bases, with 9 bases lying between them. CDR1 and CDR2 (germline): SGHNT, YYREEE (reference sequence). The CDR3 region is CASSLRGTGNTIYF. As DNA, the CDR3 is TGTGCCAGCAGCTTGAGGGGGACAGGAAACACCATATATTTT. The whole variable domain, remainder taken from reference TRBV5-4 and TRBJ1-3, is ETGVTQSPTHLIKTRGQQVTLRCSSQSGHNTVSWYQQALGQGPQFIFQYYREEENGRGNFPPRFSGLQFPNYSSELNVNALELDDSALYLCASSLRGTGNTIYFGEGSWLTVV.

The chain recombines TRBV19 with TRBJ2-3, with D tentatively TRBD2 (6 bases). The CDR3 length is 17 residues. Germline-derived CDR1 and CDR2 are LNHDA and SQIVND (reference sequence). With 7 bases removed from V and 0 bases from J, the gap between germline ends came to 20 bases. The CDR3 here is CASTPTGDASSTDTQYF. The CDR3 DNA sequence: TGTGCCAGTACCCCCACGGGGGACGCATCTAGCACAGATACGCAGTATTTT.

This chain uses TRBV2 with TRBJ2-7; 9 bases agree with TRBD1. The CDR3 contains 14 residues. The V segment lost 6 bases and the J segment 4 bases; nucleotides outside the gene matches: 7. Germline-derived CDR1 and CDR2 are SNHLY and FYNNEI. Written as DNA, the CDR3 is TGTGCCAGCAGGCACGGACAGGGGAAATACGAGCAGTACTTC. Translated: CASRHGQGKYEQYF.

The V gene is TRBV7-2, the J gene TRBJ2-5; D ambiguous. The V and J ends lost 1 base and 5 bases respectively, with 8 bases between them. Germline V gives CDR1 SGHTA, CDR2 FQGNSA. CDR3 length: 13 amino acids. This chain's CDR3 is CASSLGRSETQYF. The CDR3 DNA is TGTGCCAGCAGCTTAGGGCGTAGTGAGACCCAGTACTTC.

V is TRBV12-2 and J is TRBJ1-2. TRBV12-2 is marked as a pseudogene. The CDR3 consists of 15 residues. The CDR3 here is CASRLRCGTEGGYTF. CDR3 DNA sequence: TGTGCAAGTCGCTTGCGATGTGGGACGGAAGGTGGCTACACCTTC.

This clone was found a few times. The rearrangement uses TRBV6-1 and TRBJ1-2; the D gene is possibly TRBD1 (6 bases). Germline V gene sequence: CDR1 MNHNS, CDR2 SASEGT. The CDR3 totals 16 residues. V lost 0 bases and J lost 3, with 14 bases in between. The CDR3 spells CASSEAPGVSYYGYTF. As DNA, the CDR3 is TGTGCCAGCAGTGAAGCCCCAGGGGTGAGCTACTATGGCTACACCTTC.

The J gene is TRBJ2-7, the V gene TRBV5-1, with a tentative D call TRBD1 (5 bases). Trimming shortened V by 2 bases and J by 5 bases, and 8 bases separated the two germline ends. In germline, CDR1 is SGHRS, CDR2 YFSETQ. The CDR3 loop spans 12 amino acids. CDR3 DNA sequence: TGCGCCAGCAGCTTTGTCAGGGACGAGCAGTACTTC. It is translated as CASSFVRDEQYF.

This CDR3 reads CASSQGPSSYEQYF. CDR3 nucleotides: TGCGCCAGCAGCCAGGGGCCGAGCTCCTACGAGCAGTACTTC. The V and J genes are TRBV5-1 and TRBJ2-7; a possible D gene is TRBD1 (6 bases). CDR1 is SGHRS, CDR2 YFSETQ, per germline. Deletions cut 4 bases from V and 0 bases from J, with 11 bases between. The CDR3 sequence is 14 residues long.

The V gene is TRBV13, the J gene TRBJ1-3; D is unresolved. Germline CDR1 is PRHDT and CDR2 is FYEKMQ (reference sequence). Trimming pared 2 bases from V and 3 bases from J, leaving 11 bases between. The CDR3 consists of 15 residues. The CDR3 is CASSLYGGLGNTIYF. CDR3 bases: TGTGCCAGCAGCTTATACGGAGGGCTTGGAAACACCATATATTTT.

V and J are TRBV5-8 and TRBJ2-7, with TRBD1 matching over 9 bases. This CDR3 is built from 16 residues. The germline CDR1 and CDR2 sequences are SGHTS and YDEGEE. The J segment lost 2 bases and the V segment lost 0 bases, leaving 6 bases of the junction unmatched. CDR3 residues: CASSLGDRVGPYEQYF. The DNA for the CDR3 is TGTGCCAGCAGCTTGGGGGACAGGGTCGGGCCCTACGAGCAGTACTTC.

The DNA of the CDR3 is TGTGCCAGCAGCCTAGGGACAGGGACTGCCTACGAGCAGTACTTC. Its translation: CASSLGTGTAYEQYF. The chain employs TRBV6-5 and TRBJ2-7; 9 nucleotides match TRBD1. Germline-derived CDR1 and CDR2 are MNHEY and SVGAGI. The CDR3 extends over 15 amino acids. V trimming: 6 bases; J trimming: 2 bases; junction bases outside the gene matches: 8.

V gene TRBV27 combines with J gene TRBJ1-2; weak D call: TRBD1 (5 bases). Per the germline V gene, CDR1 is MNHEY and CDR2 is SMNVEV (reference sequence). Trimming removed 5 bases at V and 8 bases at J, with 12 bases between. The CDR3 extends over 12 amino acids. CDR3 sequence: CASSTYGAGYTF. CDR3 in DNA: TGTGCCAGCAGTACCTACGGGGCCGGCTACACCTTC.

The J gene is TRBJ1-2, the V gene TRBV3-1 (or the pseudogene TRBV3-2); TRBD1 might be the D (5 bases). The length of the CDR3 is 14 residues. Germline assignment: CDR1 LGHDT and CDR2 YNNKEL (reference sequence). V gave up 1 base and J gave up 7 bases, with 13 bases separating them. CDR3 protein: CASSQGPGRGGYTF. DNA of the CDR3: TGTGCCAGCAGCCAAGGGCCTGGTAGGGGTGGCTACACCTTC.

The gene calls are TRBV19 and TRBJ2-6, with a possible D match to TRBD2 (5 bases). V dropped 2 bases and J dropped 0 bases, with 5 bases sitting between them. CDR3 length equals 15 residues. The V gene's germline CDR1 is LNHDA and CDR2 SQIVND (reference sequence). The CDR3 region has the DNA TGTGCCAGTAGTATACGGGGCTCTGGGGCCAACGTCCTGACTTTC. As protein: CASSIRGSGANVLTF.

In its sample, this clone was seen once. CDR3 DNA sequence: TGTGCCAGCAGCCAAGACCCAGGGGACACTGAAGCTTTCTTT. Its translation: CASSQDPGDTEAFF. This chain connects TRBV16 to TRBJ1-1; D might be TRBD1 (6 bases). Trimming removed 2 bases from V and 3 bases from J, with 10 bases in between. CDR1 is KGHSY and CDR2 is FQNENV in the germline V gene. The CDR3 loop spans 14 amino acids.

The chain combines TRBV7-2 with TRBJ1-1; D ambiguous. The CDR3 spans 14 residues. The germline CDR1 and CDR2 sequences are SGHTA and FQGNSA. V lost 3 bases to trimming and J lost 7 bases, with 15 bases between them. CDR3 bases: TGTGCCAGCAGCTTTAGTGAGTTTGTCGGTGAAGCTTTCTTT. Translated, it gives CASSFSEFVGEAFF.

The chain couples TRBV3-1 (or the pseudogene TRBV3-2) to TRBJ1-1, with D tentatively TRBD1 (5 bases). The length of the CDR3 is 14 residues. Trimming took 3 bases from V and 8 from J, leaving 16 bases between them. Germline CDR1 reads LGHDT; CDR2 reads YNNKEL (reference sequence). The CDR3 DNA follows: TGTGCCAGCAGCCAGGGACCTGACGCTTTGGAAGCTTTCTTT. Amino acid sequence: CASSQGPDALEAFF.

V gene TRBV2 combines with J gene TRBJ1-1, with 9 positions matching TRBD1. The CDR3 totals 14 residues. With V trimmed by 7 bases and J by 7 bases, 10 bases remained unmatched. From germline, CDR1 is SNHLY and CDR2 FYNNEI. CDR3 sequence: CASTPGQGYGEAFF. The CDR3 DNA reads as TGTGCCAGCACACCGGGACAGGGATATGGTGAAGCTTTCTTT.

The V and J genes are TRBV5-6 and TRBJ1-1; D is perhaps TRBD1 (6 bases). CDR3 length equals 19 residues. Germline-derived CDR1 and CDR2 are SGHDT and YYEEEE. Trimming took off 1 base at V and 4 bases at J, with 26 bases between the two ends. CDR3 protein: CASSLLSRRGAFVGTEAFF. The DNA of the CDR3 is TGTGCCAGCAGCTTGTTGTCGCGAAGGGGGGCCTTTGTGGGCACTGAAGCTTTCTTT.

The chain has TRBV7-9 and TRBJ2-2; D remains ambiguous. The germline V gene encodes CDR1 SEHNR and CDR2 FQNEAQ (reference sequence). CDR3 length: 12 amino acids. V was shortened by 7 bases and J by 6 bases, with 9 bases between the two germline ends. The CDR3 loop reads CASTRAPGELFF. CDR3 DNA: TGTGCCAGCACCCGGGCCCCCGGGGAGCTGTTTTTT.

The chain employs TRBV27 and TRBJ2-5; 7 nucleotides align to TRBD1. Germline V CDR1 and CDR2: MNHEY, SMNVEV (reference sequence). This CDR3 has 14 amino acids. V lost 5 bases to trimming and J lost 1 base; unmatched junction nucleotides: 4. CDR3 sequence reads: CASSTHRGQETQYF. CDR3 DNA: TGTGCCAGCAGTACACACAGGGGCCAAGAGACCCAGTACTTC.

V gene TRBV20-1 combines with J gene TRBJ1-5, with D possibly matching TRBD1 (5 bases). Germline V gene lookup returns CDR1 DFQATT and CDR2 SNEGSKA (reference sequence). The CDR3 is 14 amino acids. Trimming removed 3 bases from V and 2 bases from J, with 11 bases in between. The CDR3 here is CSASLTGGNQPQHF. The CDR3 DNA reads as TGCAGTGCTAGTCTCACGGGGGGCAATCAGCCCCAGCATTTT.

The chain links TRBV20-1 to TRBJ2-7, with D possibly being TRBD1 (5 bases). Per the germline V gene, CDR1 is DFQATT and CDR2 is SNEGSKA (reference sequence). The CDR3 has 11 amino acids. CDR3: CSTGAYDEQYF. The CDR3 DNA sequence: TGCAGCACAGGAGCCTACGACGAGCAGTACTTC.